A single sample is the source of the 2 T cell receptor beta chains below, sequenced in a study of early T cells in non-severe SARS-CoV-2 infection. A single record per CDR3 protein comes from TCRdb applying MiXCR to the 5' RACE reads. The profile shows about 50,000 distinct CDR3 sequences, roughly 6.1% of them singletons. The material sequenced was whole blood, taken at baseline. The receptors come from an adult who was a healthcare worker with PCR-confirmed SARS-CoV-2 infection or an uninfected control (not recorded which).

In its sample, this clonotype was seen a few times. The rearrangement joins TRBV5-1 to TRBJ2-5; possible D gene TRBD2, 6 bases. Germline-derived CDR1 and CDR2 are SGHRS and YFSETQ. Trimming shortened V by 4 bases and J by 4 bases, and 14 bases separated the two germline ends. This CDR3 has 14 residues. The CDR3 sequence is CASSTSGVRETQYF. The CDR3, as DNA: TGCGCCAGCAGCACCTCGGGGGTGAGAGAGACCCAGTACTTC.

The rearrangement joins TRBV7-9 to TRBJ2-1; 11 bases are shared with TRBD2. The CDR3 has 16 amino acids. CDR1 and CDR2 (germline): SEHNR, FQNEAQ (reference sequence). V was clipped by 4 bases and J by 13 bases; unmatched bases: 15. CDR3 sequence (DNA): TGTGCCAGCAGCTCAGGTCCGGGACTAGCGGCTTCAATTCAGTTCTTC. It is translated as CASSSGPGLAASIQFF.